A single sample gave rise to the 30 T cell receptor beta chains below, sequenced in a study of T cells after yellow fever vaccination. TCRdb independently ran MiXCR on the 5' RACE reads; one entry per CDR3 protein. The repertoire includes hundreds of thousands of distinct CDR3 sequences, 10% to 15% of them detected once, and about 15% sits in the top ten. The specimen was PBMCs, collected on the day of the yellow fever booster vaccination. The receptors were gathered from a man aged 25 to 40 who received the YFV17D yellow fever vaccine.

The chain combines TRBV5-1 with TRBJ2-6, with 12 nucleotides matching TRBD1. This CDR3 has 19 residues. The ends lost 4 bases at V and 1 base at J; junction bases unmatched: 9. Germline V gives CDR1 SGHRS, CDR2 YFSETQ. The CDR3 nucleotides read TGCGCCAGCAGCCCAAGGGGGACAGGGGGCACATCTGGGGCCAACGTCCTGACTTTC. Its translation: CASSPRGTGGTSGANVLTF.

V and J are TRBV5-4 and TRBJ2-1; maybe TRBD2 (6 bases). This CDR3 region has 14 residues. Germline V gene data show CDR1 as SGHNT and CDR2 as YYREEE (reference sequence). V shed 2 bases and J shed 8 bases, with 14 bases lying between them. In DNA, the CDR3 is TGTGCCAGCAGCTTACGGGGGTCTTACCATGAGCAGTTCTTC. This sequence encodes CASSLRGSYHEQFF.

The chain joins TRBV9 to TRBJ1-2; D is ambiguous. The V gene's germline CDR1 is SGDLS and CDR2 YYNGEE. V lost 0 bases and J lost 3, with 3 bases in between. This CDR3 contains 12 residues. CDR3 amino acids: CASSVVDYGYTF. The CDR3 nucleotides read TGTGCCAGCAGCGTAGTGGACTATGGCTACACCTTC.

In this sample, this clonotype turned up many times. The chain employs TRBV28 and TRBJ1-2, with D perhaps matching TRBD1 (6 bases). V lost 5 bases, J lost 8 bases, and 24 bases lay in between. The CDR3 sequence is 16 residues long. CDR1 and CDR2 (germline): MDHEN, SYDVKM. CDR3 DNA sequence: TGTGCCAGCAGTCTACACGGACAGTCTATCTATGAGGGCTACACCTTC. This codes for CASSLHGQSIYEGYTF.

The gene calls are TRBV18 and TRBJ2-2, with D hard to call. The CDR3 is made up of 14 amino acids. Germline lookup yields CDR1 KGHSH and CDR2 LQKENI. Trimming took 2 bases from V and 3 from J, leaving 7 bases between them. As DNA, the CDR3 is TGTGCCAGCTCACCAGGCTCGGACACCGGGGAGCTGTTTTTT. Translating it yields CASSPGSDTGELFF.

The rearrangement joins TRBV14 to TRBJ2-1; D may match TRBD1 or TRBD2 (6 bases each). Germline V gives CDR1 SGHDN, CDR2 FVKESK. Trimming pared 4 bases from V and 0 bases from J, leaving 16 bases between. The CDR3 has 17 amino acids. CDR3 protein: CASSRRVGGGSYNEQFF. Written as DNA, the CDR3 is TGTGCCAGCAGCCGAAGAGTCGGAGGGGGCTCCTACAATGAGCAGTTCTTC. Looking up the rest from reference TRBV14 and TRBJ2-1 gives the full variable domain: EAGVTQFPSHSVIEKGQTVTLRCDPISGHDNLYWYRRVMGKEIKFLLHFVKESKQDESGMPNNRFLAERTGGTYSTLKVQPAELEDSGVYFCASSRRVGGGSYNEQFFGPGTRLTVL.

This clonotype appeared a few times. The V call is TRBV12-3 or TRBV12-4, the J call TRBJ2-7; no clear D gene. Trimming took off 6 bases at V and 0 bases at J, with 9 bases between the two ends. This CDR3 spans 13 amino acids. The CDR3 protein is CASRVDFSYEQYF. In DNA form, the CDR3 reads TGTGCCAGCAGGGTCGACTTCTCCTACGAGCAGTACTTC.

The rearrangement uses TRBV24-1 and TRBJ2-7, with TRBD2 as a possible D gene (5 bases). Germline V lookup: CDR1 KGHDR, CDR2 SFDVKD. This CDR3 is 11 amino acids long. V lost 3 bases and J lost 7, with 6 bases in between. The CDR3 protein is CATSDGREQYF. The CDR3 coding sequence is TGTGCCACCAGTGATGGGAGAGAGCAGTACTTC.

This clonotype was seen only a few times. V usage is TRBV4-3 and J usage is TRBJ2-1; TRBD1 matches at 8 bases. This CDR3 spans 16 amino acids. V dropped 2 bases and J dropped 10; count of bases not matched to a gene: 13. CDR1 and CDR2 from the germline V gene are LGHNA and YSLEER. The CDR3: CASSQLTGTGNQEQFF. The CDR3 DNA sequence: TGCGCCAGCAGCCAATTAACCGGGACAGGTAATCAGGAGCAGTTCTTC.

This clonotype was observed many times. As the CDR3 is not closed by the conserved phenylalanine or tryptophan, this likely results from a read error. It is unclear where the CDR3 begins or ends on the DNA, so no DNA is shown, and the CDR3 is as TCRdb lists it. Here the CDR3 reads CASTLRGAEVV. The chain joins TRBV6-1 to TRBJ1-2; the D call TRBD1 from the table was never checked on the DNA. The germline gives CDR1 MNHNS, CDR2 SASEGT. 11 amino acids form the CDR3, both terminal residues included.

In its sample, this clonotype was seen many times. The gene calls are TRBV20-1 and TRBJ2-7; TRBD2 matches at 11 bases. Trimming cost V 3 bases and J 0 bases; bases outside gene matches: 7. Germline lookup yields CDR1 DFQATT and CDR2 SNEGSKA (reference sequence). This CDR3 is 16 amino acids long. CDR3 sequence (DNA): TGCAGTGCTAGGGGGCGACTAGCGGGGAACTCCTACGAGCAGTACTTC. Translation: CSARGRLAGNSYEQYF.

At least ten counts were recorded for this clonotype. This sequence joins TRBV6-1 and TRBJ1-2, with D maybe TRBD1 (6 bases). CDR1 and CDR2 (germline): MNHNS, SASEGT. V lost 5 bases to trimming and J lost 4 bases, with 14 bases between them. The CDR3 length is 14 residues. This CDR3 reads CASSQTQGGYGYTF. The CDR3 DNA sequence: TGTGCCAGCAGTCAAACACAGGGCGGCTATGGCTACACCTTC.

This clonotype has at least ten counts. This chain's CDR3 is CASTPLGNRINEQFF. The CDR3 region has the DNA TGTGCCAGCACTCCCCTGGGGAACCGGATCAATGAGCAGTTCTTC. The rearrangement links TRBV12-3 or TRBV12-4 to TRBJ2-1, with D hard to call. Trimming took 7 bases from V and 6 from J, leaving 19 bases between them. The CDR3 loop spans 15 amino acids.

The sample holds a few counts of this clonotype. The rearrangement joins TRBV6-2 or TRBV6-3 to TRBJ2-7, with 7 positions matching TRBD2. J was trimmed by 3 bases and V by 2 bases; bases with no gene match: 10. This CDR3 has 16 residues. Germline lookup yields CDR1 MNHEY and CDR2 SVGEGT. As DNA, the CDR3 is TGTGCCAGCAGTTACAAACACGGGACTACCTTCTACGAGCAGTACTTC. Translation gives CASSYKHGTTFYEQYF.

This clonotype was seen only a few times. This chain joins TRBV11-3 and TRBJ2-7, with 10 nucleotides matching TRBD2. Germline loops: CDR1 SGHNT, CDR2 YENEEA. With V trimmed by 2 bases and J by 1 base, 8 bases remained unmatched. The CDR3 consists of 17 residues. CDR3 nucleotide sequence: TGTGCCAGCAGCTTAAATCAACTAGCGGGAATTTCCTACGAGCAGTACTTC. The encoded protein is CASSLNQLAGISYEQYF.

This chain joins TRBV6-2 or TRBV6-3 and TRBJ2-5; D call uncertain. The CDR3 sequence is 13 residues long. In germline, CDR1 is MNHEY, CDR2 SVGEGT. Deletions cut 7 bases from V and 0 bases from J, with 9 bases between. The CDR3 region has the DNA TGTGCCAGCACCCCAGGATACCAAGAGACCCAGTACTTC. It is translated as CASTPGYQETQYF.

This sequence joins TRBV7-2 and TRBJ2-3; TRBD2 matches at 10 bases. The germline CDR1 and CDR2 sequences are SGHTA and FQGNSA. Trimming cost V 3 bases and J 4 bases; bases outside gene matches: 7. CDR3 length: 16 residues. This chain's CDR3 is CASSLWAAGGADTQYF. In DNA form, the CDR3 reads TGTGCCAGCAGCTTGTGGGCAGCGGGAGGGGCAGATACGCAGTATTTT.

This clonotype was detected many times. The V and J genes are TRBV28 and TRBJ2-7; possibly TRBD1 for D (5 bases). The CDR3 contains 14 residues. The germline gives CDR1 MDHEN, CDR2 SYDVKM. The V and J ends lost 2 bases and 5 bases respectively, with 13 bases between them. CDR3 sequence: CASSLVLPGNEQYF. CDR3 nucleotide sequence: TGTGCCAGCAGTTTAGTTCTACCAGGGAACGAGCAGTACTTC.

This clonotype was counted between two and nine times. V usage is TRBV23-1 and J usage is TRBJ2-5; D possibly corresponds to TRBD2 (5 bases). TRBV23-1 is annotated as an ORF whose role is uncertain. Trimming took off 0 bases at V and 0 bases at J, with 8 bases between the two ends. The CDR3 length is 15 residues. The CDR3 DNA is TGCGCCAGCAGTCAATCTTCCGGGAACCAAGAGACCCAGTACTTC. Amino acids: CASSQSSGNQETQYF.

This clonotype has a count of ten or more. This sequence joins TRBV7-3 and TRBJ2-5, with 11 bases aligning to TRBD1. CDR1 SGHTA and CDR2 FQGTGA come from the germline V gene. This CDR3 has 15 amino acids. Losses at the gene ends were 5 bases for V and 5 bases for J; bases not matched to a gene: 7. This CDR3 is CASSPTGTGGETQYF. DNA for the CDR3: TGTGCCAGCAGCCCGACCGGGACAGGGGGGGAGACCCAGTACTTC.

CDR3 loop: CASSSRGGTSGRKGQETQYF. As DNA, the CDR3 is TGTGCCAGCAGCTCCCGCGGAGGGACTAGCGGTCGAAAGGGTCAAGAGACCCAGTACTTC. The chain employs TRBV7-8 and TRBJ2-5; 11 bases agree with TRBD2. Germline V CDR1 and CDR2: SGHVS, FQNEAQ. The CDR3 totals 20 residues. The trim removed 4 bases at V and 2 bases at J, leaving 18 bases unmatched. The full variable domain, its missing parts supplied by reference TRBV7-8 and TRBJ2-5, is GAGVSQSPRYKVAKRGQDVALRCDPISGHVSLFWYQQALGQGPEFLTYFQNEAQLDKSGLPSDRFFAERPEGSVSTLKIQRTQQEDSAVYLCASSSRGGTSGRKGQETQYFGPGTRLLVL.

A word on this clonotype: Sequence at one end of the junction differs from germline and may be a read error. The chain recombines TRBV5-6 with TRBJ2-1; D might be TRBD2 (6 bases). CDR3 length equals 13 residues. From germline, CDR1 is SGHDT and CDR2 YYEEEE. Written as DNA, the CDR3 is TGTGCCAGCACCTTGGGACTCTCGAATGAGCAGTTCTTC. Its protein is CASTLGLSNEQFF.

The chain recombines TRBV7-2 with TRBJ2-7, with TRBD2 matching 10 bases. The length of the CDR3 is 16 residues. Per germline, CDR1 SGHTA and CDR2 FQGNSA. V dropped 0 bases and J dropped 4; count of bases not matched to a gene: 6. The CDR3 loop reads CASSLAATSGSYEQYF. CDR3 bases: TGTGCCAGCAGCTTAGCGGCGACTAGCGGGTCGTACGAGCAGTACTTC.

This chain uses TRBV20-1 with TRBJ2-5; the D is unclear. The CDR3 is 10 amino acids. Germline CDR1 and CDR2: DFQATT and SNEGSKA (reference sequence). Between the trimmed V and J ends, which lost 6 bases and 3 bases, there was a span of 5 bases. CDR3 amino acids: CSAKEETQYF. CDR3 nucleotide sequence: TGCAGTGCAAAGGAAGAGACCCAGTACTTC.

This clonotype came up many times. CDR3 amino acids: CASSPLPQPGNEQFF. In DNA form, the CDR3 reads TGCGCCAGCAGCCCCCTCCCTCAGCCAGGCAATGAGCAGTTCTTC. V gene TRBV5-1 combines with J gene TRBJ2-1; no reliable D call. Trimming pared 4 bases from V and 6 bases from J, leaving 17 bases between. This CDR3 is 15 amino acids long. Germline loops: CDR1 SGHRS, CDR2 YFSETQ. The variable domain in full, with the rest retrieved from reference TRBV5-1 and TRBJ2-1, is KAGVTQTPRYLIKTRGQQVTLSCSPISGHRSVSWYQQTPGQGLQFLFEYFSETQRNKGNFPGRFSGRQFSNSRSEMNVSTLELGDSALYLCASSPLPQPGNEQFFGPGTRLTVL.

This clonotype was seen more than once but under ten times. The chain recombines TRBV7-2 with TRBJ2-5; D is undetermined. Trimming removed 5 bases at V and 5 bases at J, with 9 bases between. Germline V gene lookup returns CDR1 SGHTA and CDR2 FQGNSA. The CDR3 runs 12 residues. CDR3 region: CASSLQIETQYF. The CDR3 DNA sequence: TGTGCCAGCAGCCTGCAGATTGAGACCCAGTACTTC.

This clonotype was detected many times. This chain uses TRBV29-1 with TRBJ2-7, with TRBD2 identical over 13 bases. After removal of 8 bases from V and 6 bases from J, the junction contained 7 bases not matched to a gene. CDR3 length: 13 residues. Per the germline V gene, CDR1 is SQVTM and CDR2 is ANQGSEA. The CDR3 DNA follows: TGCAGCTTCCGGACTAGCGGGAGTTCCGAGCAGTACTTC. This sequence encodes CSFRTSGSSEQYF.

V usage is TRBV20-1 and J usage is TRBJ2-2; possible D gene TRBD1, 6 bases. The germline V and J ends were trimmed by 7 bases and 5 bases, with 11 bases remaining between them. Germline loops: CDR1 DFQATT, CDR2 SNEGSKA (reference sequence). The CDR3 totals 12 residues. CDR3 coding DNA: TGCAGTGTCCAGGGGACGACCGGGGAGCTGTTTTTT. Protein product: CSVQGTTGELFF.

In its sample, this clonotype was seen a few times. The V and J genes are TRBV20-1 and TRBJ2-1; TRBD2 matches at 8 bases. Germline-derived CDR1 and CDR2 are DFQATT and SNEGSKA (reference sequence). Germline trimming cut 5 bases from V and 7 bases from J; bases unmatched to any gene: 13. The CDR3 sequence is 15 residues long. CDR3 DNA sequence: TGCAGTGCTTACTACGGAACCGGGACTAGTAATGAGCAGTTCTTC. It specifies CSAYYGTGTSNEQFF.

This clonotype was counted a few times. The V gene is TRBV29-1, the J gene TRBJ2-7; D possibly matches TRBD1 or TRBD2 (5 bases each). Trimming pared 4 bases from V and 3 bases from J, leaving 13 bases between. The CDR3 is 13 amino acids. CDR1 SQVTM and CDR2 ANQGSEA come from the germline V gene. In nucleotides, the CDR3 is TGCAGCGTTGGAAGAGGGGCGGGCTACGAGCAGTACTTC. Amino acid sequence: CSVGRGAGYEQYF.